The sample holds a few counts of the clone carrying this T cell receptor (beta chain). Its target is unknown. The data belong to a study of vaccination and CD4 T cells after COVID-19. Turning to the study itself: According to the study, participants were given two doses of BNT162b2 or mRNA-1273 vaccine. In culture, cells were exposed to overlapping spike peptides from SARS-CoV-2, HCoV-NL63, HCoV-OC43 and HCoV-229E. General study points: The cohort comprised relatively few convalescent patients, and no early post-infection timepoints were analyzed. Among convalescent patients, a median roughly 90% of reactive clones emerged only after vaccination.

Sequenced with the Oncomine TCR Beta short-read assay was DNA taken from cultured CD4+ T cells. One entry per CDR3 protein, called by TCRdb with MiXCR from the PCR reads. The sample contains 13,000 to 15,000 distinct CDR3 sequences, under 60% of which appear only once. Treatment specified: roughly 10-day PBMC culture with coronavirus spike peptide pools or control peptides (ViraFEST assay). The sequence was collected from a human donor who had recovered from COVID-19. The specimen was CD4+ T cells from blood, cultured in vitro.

In DNA, the CDR3 is TGCAGTGCTAGAGACATTGAGCGTAGCTCCTACAATGAGCAGTTCTTC. The encoded protein is CSARDIERSSYNEQFF. The chain uses TRBV20-1 and TRBJ2-1; D is uncertain. Germline CDR1 and CDR2: DFQATT and SNEGSKA (reference sequence). This CDR3 has 16 residues. V lost 0 bases, J lost 0 bases, and 12 bases lay in between.